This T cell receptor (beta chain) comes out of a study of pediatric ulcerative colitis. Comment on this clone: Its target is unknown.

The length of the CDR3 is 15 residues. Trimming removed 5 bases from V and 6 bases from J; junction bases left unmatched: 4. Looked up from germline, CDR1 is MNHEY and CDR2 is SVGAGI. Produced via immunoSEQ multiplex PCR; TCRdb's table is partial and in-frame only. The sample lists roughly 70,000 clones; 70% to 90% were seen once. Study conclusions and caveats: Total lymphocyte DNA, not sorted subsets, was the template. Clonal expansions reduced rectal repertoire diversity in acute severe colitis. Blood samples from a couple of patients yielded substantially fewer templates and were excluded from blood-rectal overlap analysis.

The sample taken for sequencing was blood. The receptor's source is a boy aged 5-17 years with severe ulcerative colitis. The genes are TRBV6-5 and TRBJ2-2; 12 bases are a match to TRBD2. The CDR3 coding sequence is TGTGCCAGCAGTAAGACTAGCGGGAGTTCCGGGGAGCTGTTTTTT. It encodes CASSKTSGSSGELFF.